These T cell receptor beta chains were read from a single sample in a study of blood T cell repertoires in COVID-19. Produced via immunoSEQ multiplex PCR; TCRdb's table is partial and in-frame only. The profile shows under 250,000 clones, approximately 82% of them singletons. The sequencing input was peripheral blood. The receptors here all came from a woman aged 70-85 years with active or convalescent COVID-19. CDR3s include the opening cysteine and the closing phenylalanine or tryptophan. Fields, in order: clone size, CDR3 length, J gene, D gene, V gene, CDR3 DNA, CDR3 protein. D genes are given only for firm matches. The size field is filled for only some rows; it gives once, few, many or a size class.

clone_size: few
cdr3_length: 16
j_call: TRBJ1-6
d_call: NA
v_call: TRBV21-1
cdr3_nt: TGTGCCAGCAGTAAACAAGGACTGAAGGATAATTCACCCCTCCACTTT
cdr3_aa: CASSKQGLKDNSPLHF

clone_size: NA
cdr3_length: 16
j_call: TRBJ2-3
d_call: TRBD1
v_call: TRBV27
cdr3_nt: TGTGCCAGCACCTATACCCGGGACAGGGATAAAGATACGCAGTATTTT
cdr3_aa: CASTYTRDRDKDTQYF

clone_size: NA
cdr3_length: 14
j_call: TRBJ2-7
d_call: NA
v_call: TRBV28
cdr3_nt: TGTGCCAGCAGCCGAGGACGGGATCTCTACGAGCAGTACTTC
cdr3_aa: CASSRGRDLYEQYF

clone_size: NA
cdr3_length: 16
j_call: TRBJ1-1
d_call: NA
v_call: TRBV4-1
cdr3_nt: TGCGCCAGCAGCCAAGATTGGGGAGGGATGAACACTGAAGCTTTCTTT
cdr3_aa: CASSQDWGGMNTEAFF

clone_size: NA
cdr3_length: 17
j_call: TRBJ2-7
d_call: NA
v_call: TRBV7-8
cdr3_nt: TGTGCCAGCAGCCCCTCGGGACTTCTGGAGAGCTCCTACGAGCAGTACTTC
cdr3_aa: CASSPSGLLESSYEQYF

clone_size: once
cdr3_length: 13
j_call: TRBJ1-5
d_call: NA
v_call: TRBV12-3/TRBV12-4
cdr3_nt: TGTGCCAGCAGTGGACAGACGAATCAGCCCCAGCATTTT
cdr3_aa: CASSGQTNQPQHF

clone_size: NA
cdr3_length: 15
j_call: TRBJ1-6
d_call: NA
v_call: TRBV6-5
cdr3_nt: TGTGCCAGCAGTTACTCGGGCAGTGGAGGTTCACCCCTCCACTTT
cdr3_aa: CASSYSGSGGSPLHF

clone_size: NA
cdr3_length: 16
j_call: TRBJ2-3
d_call: TRBD2
v_call: TRBV7-6
cdr3_nt: TGTGCCAGCAGCTTACAGGCGGGGGGGCTCGCAGATACGCAGTATTTT
cdr3_aa: CASSLQAGGLADTQYF

clone_size: NA
cdr3_length: 15
j_call: TRBJ1-6
d_call: NA
v_call: TRBV5-1
cdr3_nt: TGCGCCAGCAGCTTGGGCCCAGGGGAGAATTCACCCCTCCACTTT
cdr3_aa: CASSLGPGENSPLHF

clone_size: NA
cdr3_length: 14
j_call: TRBJ2-2
d_call: NA
v_call: TRBV9
cdr3_nt: TGTGCCAGCAGCGCTCAGGGAAGGTCCGGGGAGCTGTTTTTT
cdr3_aa: CASSAQGRSGELFF

clone_size: NA
cdr3_length: 17
j_call: TRBJ2-5
d_call: TRBD1
v_call: TRBV11-2
cdr3_nt: TGTGCCAGCAGCTTAGGGATTAGACAGGGGGACGGGGAGACCCAGTACTTC
cdr3_aa: CASSLGIRQGDGETQYF

clone_size: once
cdr3_length: 15
j_call: TRBJ2-5
d_call: TRBD1
v_call: TRBV5-1
cdr3_nt: TGCGCCAGCAGCTTGGGGACAGGGAGTATGGAGACCCAGTACTTC
cdr3_aa: CASSLGTGSMETQYF

clone_size: NA
cdr3_length: 14
j_call: TRBJ2-7
d_call: TRBD1
v_call: TRBV3-1/TRBV3-2
cdr3_nt: TGTGCCAGCAGCCCCGGGACAGGGAAATACGAGCAGTACTTC
cdr3_aa: CASSPGTGKYEQYF

clone_size: NA
cdr3_length: 15
j_call: TRBJ2-1
d_call: TRBD2
v_call: TRBV6-5
cdr3_nt: TGTGCCAGCAGTAGACTAGCGGGGGGGTACAATGAGCAGTTCTTC
cdr3_aa: CASSRLAGGYNEQFF

clone_size: NA
cdr3_length: 16
j_call: TRBJ1-2
d_call: NA
v_call: TRBV5-1
cdr3_nt: TGCGCCAGCAGCCCCCGTCTTGGAGGGGCCAACTATGGCTACACCTTC
cdr3_aa: CASSPRLGGANYGYTF

clone_size: NA
cdr3_length: 16
j_call: TRBJ2-4
d_call: TRBD1
v_call: TRBV4-3
cdr3_nt: TGCGCCAGCAGCCAAGATAGACAGGGGGTGAAAAACATTCAGTACTTC
cdr3_aa: CASSQDRQGVKNIQYF

clone_size: NA
cdr3_length: 15
j_call: TRBJ2-3
d_call: NA
v_call: TRBV30
cdr3_nt: TGTGCCTGTCTACTAAGGGACGAAGCGGGTGATACGCAGTATTTT
cdr3_aa: CACLLRDEAGDTQYF

clone_size: few
cdr3_length: 14
j_call: TRBJ1-2
d_call: TRBD1
v_call: TRBV2
cdr3_nt: TGTGCCAGCAGTGAAGCGGGACAGGGGAGAGGCTACACCTTC
cdr3_aa: CASSEAGQGRGYTF

clone_size: NA
cdr3_length: 15
j_call: TRBJ2-1
d_call: TRBD2
v_call: TRBV5-4
cdr3_nt: TGTGCCAGCAGCGATACTAGCGGGGGCCGCAATGAGCAGTTCTTC
cdr3_aa: CASSDTSGGRNEQFF

clone_size: NA
cdr3_length: 14
j_call: TRBJ2-7
d_call: NA
v_call: TRBV15
cdr3_nt: TGTGCCACCAGGATGACAGGATCGTCCTACGAGCAGTACTTC
cdr3_aa: CATRMTGSSYEQYF

clone_size: NA
cdr3_length: 13
j_call: TRBJ1-4
d_call: TRBD1
v_call: TRBV29-1
cdr3_nt: TGCAGCGCCGGACAGGGCTGGGGGGAAAAACTGTTTTTT
cdr3_aa: CSAGQGWGEKLFF

clone_size: NA
cdr3_length: 15
j_call: TRBJ1-1
d_call: TRBD1
v_call: TRBV2
cdr3_nt: TGTGCCAGCAGGGGACAGGGAGAGCGAGCCCCTGTTGGTTTCTTT
cdr3_aa: CASRGQGERAPVGFF

clone_size: once
cdr3_length: 14
j_call: TRBJ1-1
d_call: NA
v_call: TRBV25-1
cdr3_nt: TGTGCCAGCATGCCTGGCAGTTTGAACACTGAAGCTTTCTTT
cdr3_aa: CASMPGSLNTEAFF

clone_size: few
cdr3_length: 15
j_call: TRBJ2-5
d_call: TRBD2
v_call: TRBV5-1
cdr3_nt: TGCGCCAGCAGCTTGTTGCGGGGGGGCCAAGAGACCCAGTACTTC
cdr3_aa: CASSLLRGGQETQYF

clone_size: NA
cdr3_length: 15
j_call: TRBJ2-1
d_call: TRBD2
v_call: TRBV2
cdr3_nt: TGTGCCAGCATGATAGCGGGGGGGTGGGACAATGAGCAGTTCTTC
cdr3_aa: CASMIAGGWDNEQFF

clone_size: NA
cdr3_length: 11
j_call: TRBJ2-7
d_call: NA
v_call: TRBV30
cdr3_nt: TGTGCCTGGAGTGTACTTAACGAGCAGTACTTC
cdr3_aa: CAWSVLNEQYF

clone_size: NA
cdr3_length: 15
j_call: TRBJ2-1
d_call: TRBD1
v_call: TRBV18
cdr3_nt: TGTGCCAGCTCACCTGGACAGGGGAATGACAATGAGCAGTTCTTC
cdr3_aa: CASSPGQGNDNEQFF

clone_size: once
cdr3_length: 14
j_call: TRBJ1-5
d_call: TRBD1
v_call: TRBV2
cdr3_nt: TGTGCCAGCAGCTCCGGGACAGGGAATCAGCCCCAGCATTTT
cdr3_aa: CASSSGTGNQPQHF

clone_size: NA
cdr3_length: 13
j_call: TRBJ1-1
d_call: NA
v_call: TRBV7-2
cdr3_nt: TGTGCCAGCAGCACAGGACGGGTTACTGAAGCTTTCTTT
cdr3_aa: CASSTGRVTEAFF

clone_size: NA
cdr3_length: 16
j_call: TRBJ2-3
d_call: TRBD2
v_call: TRBV7-9
cdr3_nt: TGTGCCAGCAGCCTGGCCGCGGGGGGCCCGGGAGATACGCAGTATTTT
cdr3_aa: CASSLAAGGPGDTQYF

clone_size: NA
cdr3_length: 14
j_call: TRBJ1-4
d_call: TRBD1
v_call: TRBV27
cdr3_nt: TGTGCCAGCGGGGACAGGGGAAGAAGTGAAAAACTGTTTTTT
cdr3_aa: CASGDRGRSEKLFF

clone_size: NA
cdr3_length: 14
j_call: TRBJ1-1
d_call: TRBD1
v_call: TRBV12-5
cdr3_nt: TGTGCTAGTGGTTCCAGCAGGGGGGACACTGAAGCTTTCTTT
cdr3_aa: CASGSSRGDTEAFF

clone_size: once
cdr3_length: 15
j_call: TRBJ2-7
d_call: NA
v_call: TRBV19
cdr3_nt: TGTGCCAGTAGTTCGGGACTCCCTGGCTCCTACGAGCAGTACTTC
cdr3_aa: CASSSGLPGSYEQYF

clone_size: NA
cdr3_length: 13
j_call: TRBJ2-5
d_call: NA
v_call: TRBV7-8
cdr3_nt: TGTGCCAGCAGCTACAGGGAGGGAGAGACCCAGTACTTC
cdr3_aa: CASSYREGETQYF

clone_size: NA
cdr3_length: 13
j_call: TRBJ1-2
d_call: NA
v_call: TRBV5-1
cdr3_nt: TGCGCCAGCAGCCCGGACAGTAACTATGGCTACACCTTC
cdr3_aa: CASSPDSNYGYTF

clone_size: once
cdr3_length: 13
j_call: TRBJ1-2
d_call: NA
v_call: TRBV6-5
cdr3_nt: TGTGCCAGCAGTTACTCTGATCCCAGGGGCTACACCTTC
cdr3_aa: CASSYSDPRGYTF